This TCR beta chain stems from a study of CD8+ T cells in alopecia areata. In the study overall: Oral tofacitinib, 5 to 10 mg twice daily, was given in an open-label trial. Patients given treatment had severity scored by the percentage of scalp area affected.

Isolated RNA was reverse transcribed into cDNA used as the sequencing template. Method: immunoSEQ multiplex PCR; TCRdb's copy keeps in-frame clones and lacks some. This table holds hundreds of thousands of clones, more than 55% found once. The sample's treatment: oral pan-JAK inhibitor, 5-10 mg twice daily. Sequencing was performed on CD4+ T cells sorted from blood, taken around week 44, from a patient treated with tofacitinib. The receptor comes from a human donor with alopecia areata.

The CDR3 spells CSVEQGAGYNEQFF. In DNA form, the CDR3 reads TGCAGCGTTGAGCAGGGGGCAGGCTACAATGAGCAGTTCTTC. The V and J genes are TRBV29-1 and TRBJ2-1; 8 nucleotides align to TRBD1. This CDR3 is built from 14 residues. Trimming at V came to 3 bases and at J to 3 bases, leaving 4 bases not matched to a gene. Per germline, CDR1 SQVTM and CDR2 ANQGSEA.